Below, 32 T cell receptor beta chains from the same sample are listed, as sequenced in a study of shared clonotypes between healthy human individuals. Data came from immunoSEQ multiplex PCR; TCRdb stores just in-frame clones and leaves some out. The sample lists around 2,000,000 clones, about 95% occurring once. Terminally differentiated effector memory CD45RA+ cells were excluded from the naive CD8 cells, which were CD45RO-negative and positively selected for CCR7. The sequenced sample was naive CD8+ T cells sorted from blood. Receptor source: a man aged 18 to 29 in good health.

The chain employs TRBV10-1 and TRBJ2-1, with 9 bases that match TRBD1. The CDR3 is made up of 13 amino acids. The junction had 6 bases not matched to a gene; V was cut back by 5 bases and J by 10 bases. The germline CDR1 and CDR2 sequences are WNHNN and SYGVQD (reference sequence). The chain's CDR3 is CASSSGTGWEQFF. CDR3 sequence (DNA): TGCGCCAGCAGTTCCGGGACAGGGTGGGAGCAGTTCTTC.

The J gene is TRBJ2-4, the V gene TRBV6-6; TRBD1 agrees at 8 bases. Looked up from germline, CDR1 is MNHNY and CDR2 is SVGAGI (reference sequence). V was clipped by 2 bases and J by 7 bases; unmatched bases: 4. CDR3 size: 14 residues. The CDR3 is CASSYLTGENIQYF. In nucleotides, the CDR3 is TGTGCCAGCAGTTACCTGACAGGGGAGAACATTCAGTACTTC.

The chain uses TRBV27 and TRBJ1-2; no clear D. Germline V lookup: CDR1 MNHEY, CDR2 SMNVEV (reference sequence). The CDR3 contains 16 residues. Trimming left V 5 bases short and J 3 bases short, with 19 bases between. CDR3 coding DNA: TGTGCCAGCAGTCCCGCCCTATTTGGCAGCGACTATGGCTACACCTTC. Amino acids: CASSPALFGSDYGYTF.

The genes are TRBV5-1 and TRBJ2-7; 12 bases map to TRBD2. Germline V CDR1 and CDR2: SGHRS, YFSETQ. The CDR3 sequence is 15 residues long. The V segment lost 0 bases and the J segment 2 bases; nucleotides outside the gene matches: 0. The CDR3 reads CASSLGTSGAYEQYF. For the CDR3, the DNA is TGCGCCAGCAGCTTGGGGACTAGCGGGGCCTACGAGCAGTACTTC.

This chain's CDR3 is CASSFQGASAYEQYF. CDR3 coding DNA: TGTGCCAGCAGCTTCCAGGGGGCGAGTGCCTACGAGCAGTACTTC. The rearrangement links TRBV5-4 to TRBJ2-7; 8 bases fit TRBD1. V was clipped by 2 bases and J by 2 bases; unmatched bases: 6. Germline assignment: CDR1 SGHNT and CDR2 YYREEE (reference sequence). The CDR3 is 15 amino acids.

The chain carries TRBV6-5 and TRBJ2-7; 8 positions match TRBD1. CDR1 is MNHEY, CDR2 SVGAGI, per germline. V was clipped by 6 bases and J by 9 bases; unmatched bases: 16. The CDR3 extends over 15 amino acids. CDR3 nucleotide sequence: TGTGCCAGCAGCCAAGGGACAGGAGCTTGGAGATGGCAGTACTTC. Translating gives CASSQGTGAWRWQYF.

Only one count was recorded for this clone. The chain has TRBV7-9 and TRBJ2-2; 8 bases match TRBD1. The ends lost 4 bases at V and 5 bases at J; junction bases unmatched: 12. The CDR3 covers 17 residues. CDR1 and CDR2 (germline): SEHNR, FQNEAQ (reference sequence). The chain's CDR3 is CASSSYTGGKWTGELFF. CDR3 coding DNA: TGTGCCAGCAGCTCGTATACAGGGGGAAAATGGACCGGGGAGCTGTTTTTT. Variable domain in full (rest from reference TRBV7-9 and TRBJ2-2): DTGVSQNPRHKITKRGQNVTFRCDPISEHNRLYWYRQTLGQGPEFLTYFQNEAQLEKSRLLSDRFSAERPKGSFSTLEIQRTEQGDSAMYLCASSSYTGGKWTGELFFGEGSRLTVL.

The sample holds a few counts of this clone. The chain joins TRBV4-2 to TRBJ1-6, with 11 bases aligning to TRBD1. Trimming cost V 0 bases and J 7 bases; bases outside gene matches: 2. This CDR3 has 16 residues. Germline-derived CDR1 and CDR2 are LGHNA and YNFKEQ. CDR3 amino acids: CASSQDWTGGNSPLHF. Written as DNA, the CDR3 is TGTGCCAGCAGCCAAGACTGGACAGGGGGCAATTCACCCCTCCACTTT.

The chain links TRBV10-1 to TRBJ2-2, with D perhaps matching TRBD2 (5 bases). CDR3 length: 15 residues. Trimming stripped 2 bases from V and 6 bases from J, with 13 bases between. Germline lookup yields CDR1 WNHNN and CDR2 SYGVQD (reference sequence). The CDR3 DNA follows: TGCGCCAGCAGTGAGGGTAGCGAGTCTCCCGGGGAGCTGTTTTTT. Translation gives CASSEGSESPGELFF.

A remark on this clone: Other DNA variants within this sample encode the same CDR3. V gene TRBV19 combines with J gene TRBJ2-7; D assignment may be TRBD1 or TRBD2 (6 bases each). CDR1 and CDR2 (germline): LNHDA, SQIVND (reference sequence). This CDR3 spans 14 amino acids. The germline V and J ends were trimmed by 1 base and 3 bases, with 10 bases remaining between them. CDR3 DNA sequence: TGTGCCAGTAGTATAGCCGGGGGCGGCTACGAGCAGTACTTC. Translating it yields CASSIAGGGYEQYF.

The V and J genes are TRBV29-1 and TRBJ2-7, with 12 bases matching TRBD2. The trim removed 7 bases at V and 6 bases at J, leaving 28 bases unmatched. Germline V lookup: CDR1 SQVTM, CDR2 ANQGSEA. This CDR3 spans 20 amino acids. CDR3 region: CSAELSYKAGLAGDPAEQYF. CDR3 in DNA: TGCAGCGCTGAGTTGTCATATAAAGCGGGACTAGCGGGTGATCCCGCCGAGCAGTACTTC.

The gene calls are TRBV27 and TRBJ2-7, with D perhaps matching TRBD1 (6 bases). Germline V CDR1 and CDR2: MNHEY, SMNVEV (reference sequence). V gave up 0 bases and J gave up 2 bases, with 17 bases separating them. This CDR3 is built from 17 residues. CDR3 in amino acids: CASSLSSGDAGTYEQYF. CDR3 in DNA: TGTGCCAGCAGTTTATCTTCAGGGGACGCAGGGACCTACGAGCAGTACTTC.

The CDR3 here is CAWTGSSYEQYF. The CDR3 DNA reads as TGTGCATGGACAGGGAGCTCCTACGAGCAGTACTTC. This chain connects TRBV9 to TRBJ2-7; 8 bases fit TRBD1. This CDR3 is 12 amino acids long. Germline V CDR1 and CDR2: SGDLS, YYNGEE.

The DNA of the CDR3 is TGTGCCAGCAGCCCAACCGACAGGGCGGAGGGTGAAAAACTGTTTTTT. This codes for CASSPTDRAEGEKLFF. This sequence joins TRBV7-9 and TRBJ1-4, with 7 bases fitting TRBD1. The V gene's germline CDR1 is SEHNR and CDR2 FQNEAQ (reference sequence). This CDR3 comprises 16 residues. Unmatched junction bases numbered 13, after V lost 5 bases and J lost 7 bases.

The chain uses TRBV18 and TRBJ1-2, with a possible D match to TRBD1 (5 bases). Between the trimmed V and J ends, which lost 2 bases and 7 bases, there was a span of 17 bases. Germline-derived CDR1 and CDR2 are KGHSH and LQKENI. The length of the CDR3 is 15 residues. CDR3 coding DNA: TGTGCCAGCTCACCAACCGACCAGGGATTGAGTGGCTACACCTTC. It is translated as CASSPTDQGLSGYTF.

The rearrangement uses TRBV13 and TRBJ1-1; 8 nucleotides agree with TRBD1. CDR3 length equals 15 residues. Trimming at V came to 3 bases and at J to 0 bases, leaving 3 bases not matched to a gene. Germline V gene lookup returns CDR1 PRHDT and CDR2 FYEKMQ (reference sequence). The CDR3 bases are TGTGCCAGCAGCTTTGGACAGGGTTTGAACACTGAAGCTTTCTTT. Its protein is CASSFGQGLNTEAFF.

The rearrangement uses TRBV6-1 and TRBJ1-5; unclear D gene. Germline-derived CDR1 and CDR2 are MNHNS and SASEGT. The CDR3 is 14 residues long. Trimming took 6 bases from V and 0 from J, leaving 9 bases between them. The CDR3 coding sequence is TGTGCCAGCAGGGATTTAGATAGCAATCAGCCCCAGCATTTT. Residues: CASRDLDSNQPQHF.

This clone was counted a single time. This chain's CDR3 is CASSPHRDSLEAFF. Here the CDR3 DNA reads TGTGCCAGCAGCCCCCACCGGGACAGCCTTGAAGCTTTCTTT. This sequence joins TRBV13 and TRBJ1-1, with 7 nucleotides matching TRBD1. The CDR3 has 14 amino acids. The V gene end was trimmed by 5 bases and the J gene end by 7 bases; junction bases not matched to a gene: 10. From germline, CDR1 is PRHDT and CDR2 FYEKMQ (reference sequence). Complete variable domain (other parts from reference TRBV13 and TRBJ1-1): AAGVIQSPRHLIKEKRETATLKCYPIPRHDTVYWYQQGPGQDPQFLISFYEKMQSDKGSIPDRFSAQQFSDYHSELNMSSLELGDSALYFCASSPHRDSLEAFFGQGTRLTVV.

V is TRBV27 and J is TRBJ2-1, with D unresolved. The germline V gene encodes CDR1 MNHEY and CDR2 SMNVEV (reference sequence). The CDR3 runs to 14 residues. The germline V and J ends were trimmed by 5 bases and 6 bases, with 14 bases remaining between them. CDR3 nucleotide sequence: TGTGCCAGCAGTCTCCCCCCACTCTTCAATGAGCAGTTCTTC. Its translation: CASSLPPLFNEQFF.

The CDR3 here is CASSLDGETQYF. The CDR3 DNA follows: TGTGCCAGCAGTTTGGACGGGGAGACCCAGTACTTC. The genes are TRBV27 and TRBJ2-5, with D unresolved. Germline values: CDR1 MNHEY, CDR2 SMNVEV (reference sequence). The ends were cut back, 3 bases at V and 5 bases at J, with 7 bases in the middle. The length of the CDR3 is 12 residues.

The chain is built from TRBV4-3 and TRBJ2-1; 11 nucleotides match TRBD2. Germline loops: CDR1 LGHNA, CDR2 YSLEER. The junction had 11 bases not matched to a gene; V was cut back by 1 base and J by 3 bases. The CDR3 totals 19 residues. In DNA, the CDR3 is TGCGCCAGCAGCCAAGGATTAGCGGGAGGGCCCATGGTCTACAATGAGCAGTTCTTC. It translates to CASSQGLAGGPMVYNEQFF.

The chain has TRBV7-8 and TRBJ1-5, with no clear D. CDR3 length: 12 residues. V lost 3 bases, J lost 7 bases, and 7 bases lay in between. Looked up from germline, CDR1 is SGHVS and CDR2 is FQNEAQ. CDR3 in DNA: TGTGCCAGCAGCTTGTATGCACAGCCCCAGCATTTT. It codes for CASSLYAQPQHF.

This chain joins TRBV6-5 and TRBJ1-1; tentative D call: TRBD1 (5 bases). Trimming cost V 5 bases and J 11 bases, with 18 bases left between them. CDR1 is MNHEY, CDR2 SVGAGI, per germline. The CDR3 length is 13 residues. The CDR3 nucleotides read TGTGCCAGCAGTGAAGCAGGGCAGGGTGGGGCTTTCTTT. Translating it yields CASSEAGQGGAFF.

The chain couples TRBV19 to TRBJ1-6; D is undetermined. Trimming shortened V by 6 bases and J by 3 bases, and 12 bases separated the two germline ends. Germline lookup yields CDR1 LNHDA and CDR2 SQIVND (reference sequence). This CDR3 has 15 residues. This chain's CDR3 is CASSTGELYNSPLHF. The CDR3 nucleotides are TGTGCCAGTAGCACCGGGGAACTCTATAATTCACCCCTCCACTTT.

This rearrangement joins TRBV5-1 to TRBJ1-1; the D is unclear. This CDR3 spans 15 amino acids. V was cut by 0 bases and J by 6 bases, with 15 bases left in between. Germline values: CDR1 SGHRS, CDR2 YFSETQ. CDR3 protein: CASSLDRLYGPEAFF. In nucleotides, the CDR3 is TGCGCCAGCAGCTTGGATCGACTATACGGACCTGAAGCTTTCTTT.

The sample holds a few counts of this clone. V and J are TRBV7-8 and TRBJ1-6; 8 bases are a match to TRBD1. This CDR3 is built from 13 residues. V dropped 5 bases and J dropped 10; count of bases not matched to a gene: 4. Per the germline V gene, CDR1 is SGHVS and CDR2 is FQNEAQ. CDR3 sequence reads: CASSPAGGSPLHF. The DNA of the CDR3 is TGTGCCAGCAGCCCCGCAGGGGGCTCACCCCTCCACTTT.

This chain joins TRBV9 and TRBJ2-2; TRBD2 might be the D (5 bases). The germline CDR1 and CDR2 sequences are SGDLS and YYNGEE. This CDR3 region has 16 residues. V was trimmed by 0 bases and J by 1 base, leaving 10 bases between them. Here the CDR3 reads CASSVGLTLNTGELFF. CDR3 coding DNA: TGTGCCAGCAGCGTAGGACTAACCCTGAACACCGGGGAGCTGTTTTTT.

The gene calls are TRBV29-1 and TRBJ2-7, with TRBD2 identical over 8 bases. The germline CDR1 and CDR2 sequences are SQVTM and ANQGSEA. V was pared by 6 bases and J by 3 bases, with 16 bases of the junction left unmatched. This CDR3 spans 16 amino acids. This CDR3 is CSVPRGEGLESYEQYF. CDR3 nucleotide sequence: TGCAGCGTCCCCCGGGGGGAGGGACTAGAAAGCTACGAGCAGTACTTC.

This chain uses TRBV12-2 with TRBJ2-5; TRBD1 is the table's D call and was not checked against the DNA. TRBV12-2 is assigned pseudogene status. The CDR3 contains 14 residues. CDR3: CASRWQGRQETQYF. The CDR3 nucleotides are TGTGCAAGTCGCTGGCAGGGGCGGCAAGAGACCCAGTACTTC.

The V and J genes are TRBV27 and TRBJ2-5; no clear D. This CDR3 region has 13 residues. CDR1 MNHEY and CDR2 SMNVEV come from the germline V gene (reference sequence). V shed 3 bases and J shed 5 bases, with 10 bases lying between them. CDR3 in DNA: TGTGCCAGCAGTTTCGGCCACGGGGAGACCCAGTACTTC. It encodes CASSFGHGETQYF.

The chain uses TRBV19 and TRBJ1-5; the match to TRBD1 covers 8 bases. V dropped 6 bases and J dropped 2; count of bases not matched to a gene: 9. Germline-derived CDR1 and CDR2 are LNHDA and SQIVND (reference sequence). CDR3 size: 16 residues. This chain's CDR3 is CASRELDRARNQPQHF. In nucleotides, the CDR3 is TGTGCCAGTAGGGAACTGGACAGGGCCCGCAATCAGCCCCAGCATTTT.

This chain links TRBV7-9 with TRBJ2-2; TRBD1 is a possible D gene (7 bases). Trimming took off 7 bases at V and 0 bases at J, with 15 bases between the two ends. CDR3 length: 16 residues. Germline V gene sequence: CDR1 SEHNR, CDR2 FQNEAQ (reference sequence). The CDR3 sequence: CASTPGGTSNTGELFF. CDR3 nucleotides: TGTGCCAGCACCCCAGGGGGGACCTCGAACACCGGGGAGCTGTTTTTT.